Described below is a single TCR beta chain sequence and its context. Its antigen is undetermined. Germline CDR1 SGHRS, CDR2 YFSETQ. This CDR3 has 15 residues. The ends were cut back, 4 bases at V and 5 bases at J, with 18 bases in the middle. The sample belongs to a study of beta chain features in type 1 diabetes. Study results and limitations: In comparison with healthy donors, patients had naive, central memory and Treg TCRB repertoires that appeared more similar.

Sampling consisted of one heparinised blood draw per donor, averaging about 110 mL. Reverse transcribing all isolated RNA meant expressed TCRB transcripts were sequenced. Sequenced by immunoSEQ multiplex PCR; TCRdb stores in-frame clones only, minus some. The table lists 150,000 to 200,000 clones, roughly 9% of them singletons. Sequences were obtained from central memory CD4+ T cells from blood. This clonotype was sampled from a woman younger than 35 in good health. The chain carries TRBV5-1 and TRBJ2-5; maybe TRBD2 (6 bases). CDR3 coding DNA: TGCGCCAGCAGCCGACTAGACAACTTCGGGGAGACCCAGTACTTC. This gives the protein CASSRLDNFGETQYF.